This TCR beta chain came from a study of T cells in Graves' hyperthyroidism and ophthalmopathy. This clonotype occurred a few times. Its antigen is unknown. Amplification yielded TCR beta CDR3 regions, with RNA transcripts as the source. TCR CDR3 underwent first-round RT-PCR with the HTBI primer set. TCRdb used MiXCR to reprocess the multiplex PCR reads, holding one entry per CDR3 protein. The table lists approximately 710,000 distinct CDR3 sequences, approximately 15% of them singletons. Regarding the study as a whole: Ophthalmopathy and stable hyperthyroidism were told apart by a 13 V-J model.

This CDR3 spans 17 amino acids. Germline CDR1 and CDR2: SGHVS and FQNEAQ. With V trimmed by 5 bases and J by 2 bases, 10 bases remained unmatched. Uncontrolled infections, other autoimmune diseases, pregnancy or lactation led to exclusion of patients. This receptor was obtained from a man over 45 with Graves' hyperthyroidism. Material: blood. V and J are TRBV7-8 and TRBJ2-2; 8 bases agree with TRBD2. CDR3 protein: CASSPHGLASNTGELFF. The DNA of the CDR3 is TGTGCCAGCAGCCCCCATGGACTAGCCTCTAACACCGGGGAGCTGTTTTTT.